This T cell receptor (beta chain) was profiled in a study of T cell responses to AZD1222 COVID-19 vaccine. Findings and limits, study-wide: The donor cohort was predominantly white British with a female majority, and clonal diversity may have been underestimated. Receipt of two AZD1222 doses was followed by a rise in Spike-specific TCR breadth and depth.

Remarks on this clone: The antigen remains unidentified.

Profiled with immunoSEQ multiplex PCR; TCRdb holds only in-frame clones, not every one. Of roughly 140,000 clones listed, about 92% were seen once; the top ten hold 4.5% to 5.5%. CDR3 size: 17 residues. The trim removed 2 bases at V and 3 bases at J, leaving 13 bases unmatched. Germline lookup yields CDR1 MGHRA and CDR2 YSYEKL. The clonotype originates from an adult in good health. V usage is TRBV4-1 and J usage is TRBJ2-7; the match to TRBD2 covers 7 bases. The input for sequencing was peripheral blood, taken on day 0 of AZD1222 vaccination. CDR3 nucleotide sequence: TGCGCCAGCAGCCAATTTGCGGGGGTTATCTACGACTACGAGCAGTACTTC. The encoded protein is CASSQFAGVIYDYEQYF.